This is a list of T cell receptor beta chains from one sample in a study of OX40 agonist ivuxolimab in advanced cancers. The data were produced by immunoSEQ multiplex PCR, yet TCRdb's version contains in-frame clones alone and is incomplete. The sample carries 60,000 to 75,000 clones, about 88% recorded once. The specimen comprised CD4+ or CD8+ T cells sorted from blood, sampled in a trial of the OX40 agonist ivuxolimab. Receptors were obtained from an adult with an advanced solid tumor such as melanoma, head and neck, liver or kidney cancer. The CDR3 runs from the conserved cysteine through the conserved F or W. The order of the fields is D gene, J gene, V gene, clone size, CDR3 protein, CDR3 DNA. A D gene is named only where the DNA matches it firmly. Rows give clone size only sometimes, using once, few, many, or a class for an expanded clone.

NA | TRBJ2-6 | TRBV4-1 | NA | CASSQDQKAFSGANVLTF | TGCGCCAGCAGCCAAGATCAAAAAGCGTTCTCTGGGGCCAACGTCCTGACTTTC
NA | TRBJ2-7 | TRBV6-6 | NA | CASGTGEQYF | TGTGCCAGCGGGACCGGGGAGCAGTACTTC
NA | TRBJ2-2 | TRBV4-3 | NA | CASSQELSLGGRSPTGELFF | TGCGCCAGCAGCCAAGAACTCAGTTTAGGGGGTAGAAGCCCCACCGGGGAGCTGTTTTTT
NA | TRBJ2-5 | TRBV20-1 | NA | CSARETQYF | TGCAGTGCTAGGGAGACCCAGTACTTC
NA | TRBJ1-2 | TRBV19 | NA | CASSWNAGGYTF | TGTGCCAGTAGTTGGAACGCAGGTGGCTACACCTTC
NA | TRBJ1-5 | TRBV5-1 | NA | CASSLAGGHQPQHF | TGCGCCAGCAGCTTGGCCGGTGGACATCAGCCCCAGCATTTT
NA | TRBJ1-2 | TRBV18 | NA | CASSPAREDGYAF | TGTGCCAGCTCTCCGGCCCGAGAGGATGGCTACGCCTTC
NA | TRBJ1-2 | TRBV7-9 | NA | CASSFSKGTFYGYTF | TGTGCCAGCAGCTTCTCTAAAGGGACATTCTATGGCTACACCTTC
NA | TRBJ1-5 | TRBV5-6 | NA | CASSLGGGNGPQHF | TGTGCCAGCAGCTTGGGAGGTGGAAATGGACCCCAGCATTTT
NA | TRBJ2-7 | TRBV7-2 | NA | CASSPQGGDYEQYF | TGTGCCAGCAGCCCACAGGGAGGGGACTACGAGCAGTACTTC
NA | TRBJ1-3 | TRBV18 | NA | CASLHDQYSGNTIYF | TGTGCCAGCTTACACGACCAGTACTCTGGAAACACCATATATTTT
NA | TRBJ2-3 | TRBV4-3 | NA | CASSQSRSGAGTDTQYF | TGCGCCAGCAGCCAATCCCGGTCGGGTGCTGGCACAGATACGCAGTATTTT
NA | TRBJ1-5 | TRBV27 | NA | CASSLNGRGYQPQHF | TGTGCCAGCAGTTTAAACGGACGGGGCTATCAGCCCCAGCATTTT
NA | TRBJ2-5 | TRBV7-2 | NA | CASSFQGGRETQYF | TGTGCCAGCAGCTTCCAAGGAGGGAGAGAGACCCAGTACTTC
NA | TRBJ1-1 | TRBV18 | NA | CASSPRLNTEAFF | TGTGCCAGCTCACCGAGGTTGAACACTGAAGCTTTCTTT
NA | TRBJ1-3 | TRBV6-5 | NA | CASSYRAYNTIYF | TGTGCCAGCAGTTACAGAGCTTACAACACCATATATTTT
NA | TRBJ1-4 | TRBV25-1 | NA | CASRYGGANEKLFF | TGTGCCAGTAGATATGGGGGTGCTAATGAAAAACTGTTTTTT
NA | TRBJ1-2 | TRBV7-2 | NA | CASSLEGHGYTF | TGTGCCAGCAGCTTAGAGGGTCATGGCTACACCTTC
NA | TRBJ2-5 | TRBV6-5 | NA | CASTREETQYF | TGTGCCAGCACTAGGGAAGAGACCCAGTACTTC
NA | TRBJ2-2 | TRBV27 | NA | CASSLVAVRVGELFF | TGTGCCAGCAGTTTAGTAGCGGTTCGGGTCGGGGAGCTGTTTTTT
NA | TRBJ2-5 | TRBV19 | NA | CASSIQQETQYF | TGTGCCAGTAGTATACAGCAAGAGACCCAGTACTTC
NA | TRBJ1-2 | TRBV27 | NA | CASRPDRINYGYTF | TGTGCCAGCAGACCTGACAGGATTAACTATGGCTACACCTTC
NA | TRBJ2-2 | TRBV5-6 | NA | CASSLFRNQVGELFF | TGTGCCAGCAGCTTGTTCCGTAACCAAGTCGGGGAGCTGTTTTTT
NA | TRBJ2-1 | TRBV5-4 | NA | CASSLTVVSYNEQFF | TGTGCCAGCAGCTTGACGGTTGTCTCCTACAATGAGCAGTTCTTC
NA | TRBJ2-7 | TRBV15 | NA | CATSRADTSYEQYF | TGTGCCACCAGCAGAGCCGACACCTCCTACGAGCAGTACTTC
NA | TRBJ1-5 | TRBV9 | once | CASSAGVDQPQHF | TGTGCCAGCAGCGCGGGGGTGGATCAGCCCCAGCATTTT
NA | TRBJ1-3 | TRBV7-9 | once | CASSLGEGGHTIYF | TGTGCCAGCAGCTTAGGCGAGGGTGGACACACCATATATTTT
TRBD2 | TRBJ2-7 | TRBV7-3 | NA | CASSLSGGGGNEQYF | TGTGCCAGCAGCTTAAGTGGAGGCGGGGGAAACGAGCAGTACTTC
NA | TRBJ1-5 | TRBV7-3 | few | CASSLSKPQHF | TGTGCCAGCAGCTTAAGCAAGCCCCAGCATTTT
TRBD1 | TRBJ2-7 | TRBV28 | NA | CASKRQGLGEQYF | TGTGCCAGCAAACGACAGGGCCTGGGGGAGCAGTACTTC
NA | TRBJ1-1 | TRBV5-1 | once | CASSSRQRNTEAFF | TGCGCCAGCAGCTCGAGACAGCGTAACACTGAAGCTTTCTTT
NA | TRBJ1-1 | TRBV18 | NA | CASSPLRVNTEAFF | TGTGCCAGCTCACCACTTCGGGTTAACACTGAAGCTTTCTTT
NA | TRBJ2-7 | TRBV27 | NA | CASSLSGHSYEQYF | TGTGCCAGCAGTTTAAGTGGCCACTCCTACGAGCAGTACTTC
NA | TRBJ1-1 | TRBV10-3 | NA | CAISDYTEAFF | TGTGCCATCAGCGACTACACTGAAGCTTTCTTT
NA | TRBJ2-1 | TRBV7-3 | NA | CASSLAQGSYNEQFF | TGTGCCAGCAGCTTAGCACAGGGCTCCTACAATGAGCAGTTCTTC
NA | TRBJ2-5 | TRBV7-3 | NA | CASSYRAGETQYF | TGTGCCAGCAGCTACAGGGCTGGGGAGACCCAGTACTTC
NA | TRBJ1-3 | TRBV14 | NA | CASSQAGHGGNTIYF | TGTGCCAGCAGCCAAGCCGGACATGGTGGAAACACCATATATTTT